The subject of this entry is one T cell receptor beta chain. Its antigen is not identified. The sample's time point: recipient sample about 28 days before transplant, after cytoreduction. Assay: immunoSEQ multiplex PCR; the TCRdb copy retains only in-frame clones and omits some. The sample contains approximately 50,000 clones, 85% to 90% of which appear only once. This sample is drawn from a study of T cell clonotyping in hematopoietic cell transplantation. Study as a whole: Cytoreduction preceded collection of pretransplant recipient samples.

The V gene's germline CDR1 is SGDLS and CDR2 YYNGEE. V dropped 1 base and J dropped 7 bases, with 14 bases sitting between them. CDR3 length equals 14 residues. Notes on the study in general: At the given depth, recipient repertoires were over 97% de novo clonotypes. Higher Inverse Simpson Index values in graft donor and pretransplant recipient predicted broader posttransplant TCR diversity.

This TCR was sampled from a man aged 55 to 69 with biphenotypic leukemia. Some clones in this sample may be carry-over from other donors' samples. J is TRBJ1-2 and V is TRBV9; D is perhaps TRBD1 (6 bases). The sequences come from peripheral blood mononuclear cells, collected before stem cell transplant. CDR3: CASSVYREGSGYTF. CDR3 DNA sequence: TGTGCCAGCAGCGTATACAGGGAAGGTAGTGGCTACACCTTC.